These T cell receptor beta chains were read from a single sample in a study of T-cell memory formation after mild COVID-19. Each CDR3 protein is one row after TCRdb ran MiXCR on the 5' RACE reads. The repertoire holds 350,000 or so distinct CDR3 sequences, around 21% seen once, with around 13% in the top ten. Material: PBMCs or a T cell subset sorted from them (not recorded which). Receptors originate from an adult woman who had mild COVID-19 (a few samples of this study predate the infection). Cell type and time point are not known. Both conserved end residues are part of each CDR3. The D gene is left open where the match is weak. The listing skips clone size in some rows; elsewhere it reads once, few, many or a size class.

V	D	J	size	CDR3	DNA
TRBV4-1	NA	TRBJ2-7	NA	CASSQSWGGNYEQYF	TGCGCCAGCAGCCAATCTTGGGGCGGAAACTACGAGCAGTACTTC
TRBV6-8	NA	TRBJ2-3	few	CASSYSYGSTDTQYF	TGTGCCAGCAGTTACTCGTACGGGAGCACAGATACGCAGTATTTT
TRBV7-9	NA	TRBJ2-5	few	CAIEEETQYF	TGTGCCATCGAGGAAGAGACCCAGTACTTC
TRBV6-2/TRBV6-3	NA	TRBJ2-2	few	CASSSGWTNTGELFF	TGTGCCAGCAGTTCAGGGTGGACCAACACCGGGGAGCTGTTTTTT
TRBV6-1	NA	TRBJ1-3	NA	CASTGVDSRSGNTIYF	TGTGCCAGCACCGGAGTGGACAGCCGCTCTGGAAACACCATATATTTT
TRBV4-1	TRBD2	TRBJ2-3	NA	CASSQESSGGADTQYF	TGCGCCAGCAGCCAAGAAAGTAGCGGGGGGGCAGATACGCAGTATTTT
TRBV18	NA	TRBJ1-1	few	CASSSKENTEAFF	TGTGCCAGCTCATCAAAGGAAAACACTGAAGCTTTCTTT
TRBV12-3/TRBV12-4	NA	TRBJ2-1	few	CASSSTGIRTPEIYNEQFF	TGTGCCAGCAGCTCGACCGGAATAAGAACCCCCGAAATCTACAATGAGCAGTTCTTC
TRBV7-8	TRBD2	TRBJ2-3	NA	CASSVRTSGLTDTQYF	TGTGCCAGCAGCGTCCGGACTAGCGGTCTCACAGATACGCAGTATTTT
TRBV13	NA	TRBJ2-3	NA	CASSLVVADTQYF	TGTGCCAGCAGCTTAGTCGTAGCAGATACGCAGTATTTT
TRBV3-1	NA	TRBJ1-4	NA	CASSQAGSTNEKLFF	TGTGCCAGCAGCCAAGCTGGATCAACTAATGAAAAACTGTTTTTT
TRBV30	NA	TRBJ1-4	NA	CACMKGATNEKLFF	TGTGCCTGCATGAAGGGGGCAACTAATGAAAAACTGTTTTTT
TRBV18	NA	TRBJ2-1	NA	CASSPAKGVYNEQFF	TGTGCCAGCTCACCAGCAAAGGGAGTCTACAATGAGCAGTTCTTC
TRBV7-6	NA	TRBJ1-6	NA	CASGATNSYNSPLHF	TGTGCCAGCGGGGCTACAAACTCCTATAATTCACCCCTCCACTTT
TRBV5-1	TRBD1	TRBJ1-1	few	CASSSGQGTEAFF	TGCGCCAGCAGCTCCGGACAGGGTACTGAAGCTTTCTTT
TRBV20-1	TRBD1	TRBJ2-7	many	CSATFKGQGNYEQYF	TGCAGTGCCACCTTTAAAGGACAGGGGAACTACGAGCAGTACTTC
TRBV29-1	NA	TRBJ2-3	NA	CSVVEGYLSTDTQYF	TGCAGCGTTGTCGAAGGATACCTCAGCACAGATACGCAGTATTTT
TRBV12-5	NA	TRBJ1-1	few	CASGLAWGGGSTEAFF	TGTGCTAGTGGTCTGGCTTGGGGGGGCGGTAGCACTGAAGCTTTCTTT
TRBV12-3/TRBV12-4	NA	TRBJ2-3	few	CASSMSRQTDTQYF	TGTGCCAGCAGTATGTCAAGACAGACAGATACGCAGTATTTT
TRBV6-6	TRBD2	TRBJ2-3	NA	CASSSPVAGGLTDTQYF	TGTGCCAGCAGTTCCCCCGTAGCGGGGGGCCTCACAGATACGCAGTATTTT
TRBV27	TRBD1	TRBJ1-1	NA	CASSRTGFTEAFF	TGTGCCAGCAGTCGGACAGGGTTCACTGAAGCTTTCTTT
TRBV7-6	TRBD1	TRBJ1-2	few	CASSPGGTGTAYGYTF	TGTGCCAGCAGCCCGGGGGGGACAGGAACCGCCTATGGCTACACCTTC
TRBV5-1	NA	TRBJ1-2	few	CASSSETGSSRGYTF	TGCGCCAGCAGCTCCGAGACGGGGTCTTCTAGAGGCTACACCTTC
TRBV3-1	NA	TRBJ1-1	NA	CASSVQNEAFF	TGTGCCAGCAGCGTACAGAATGAAGCTTTCTTT
TRBV6-5	NA	TRBJ1-2	NA	CASSLTPGAGYTF	TGTGCCAGCTCCCTCACCCCAGGGGCTGGCTACACCTTC
TRBV5-1	NA	TRBJ2-1	NA	CASSLSHTADEQFF	TGCGCCAGCAGCTTGTCACATACAGCGGATGAGCAGTTCTTC
TRBV11-2	NA	TRBJ1-5	few	CASSSAGAGGNQPQHF	TGTGCCAGCAGCTCCGCCGGGGCAGGGGGCAATCAGCCCCAGCATTTT
TRBV4-3	NA	TRBJ2-3	many	CASSPLTGSTDTQYF	TGCGCCAGCAGCCCCCTGACGGGTAGCACAGATACGCAGTATTTT
TRBV18	NA	TRBJ1-4	few	CASSLQRNAGKLFF	TGTGCCAGCTCACTTCAGAGGAATGCAGGAAAACTGTTTTTT
TRBV7-9	TRBD1	TRBJ2-7	few	CASSLWDREGWEQYF	TGTGCCAGCAGCTTATGGGACAGGGAAGGTTGGGAGCAGTACTTC
TRBV19	TRBD1	TRBJ2-6	NA	CASSLFSGQGYSSGANVLTF	TGTGCCAGTAGTCTCTTCTCGGGACAGGGATATAGCTCTGGGGCCAACGTCCTGACTTTC
TRBV20-1	NA	TRBJ1-2	few	CSAPPQVNHGYTF	TGCAGTGCCCCCCCCCAGGTTAATCATGGCTACACCTTC
TRBV12-3/TRBV12-4	NA	TRBJ2-6	NA	CASSLAQGSGANVLTF	TGTGCCAGCAGTTTAGCGCAGGGCTCTGGGGCCAACGTCCTGACTTTC
TRBV14	TRBD2	TRBJ2-5	NA	CASSQYTSGGAETQYF	TGTGCCAGCAGCCAATATACTAGCGGGGGGGCAGAGACCCAGTACTTC
TRBV29-1	NA	TRBJ2-2	NA	CSVPLGDTGELFF	TGCAGCGTTCCCCTGGGGGACACCGGGGAGCTGTTTTTT
TRBV7-9	NA	TRBJ1-2	NA	CASSLARAATAYGYTF	TGTGCCAGCAGCTTAGCGCGGGCTGCAACTGCCTATGGCTACACCTTC
TRBV29-1	NA	TRBJ2-1	NA	CSVIAGRGDGYNEQFF	TGCAGCGTTATCGCTGGAAGAGGTGATGGGTACAATGAGCAGTTCTTC
TRBV20-1	NA	TRBJ1-2	few	CSATGGNYGYTF	TGCAGTGCCACGGGCGGAAACTATGGCTACACCTTC
TRBV3-1	NA	TRBJ1-5	NA	CASSPQAAQPQHF	TGTGCCAGCAGCCCCCAGGCGGCTCAGCCCCAGCATTTT